The 4 T cell receptor beta chains below all came from one sample that was sequenced in a study of T cells after yellow fever vaccination (dated by TCRdb to about 2019). The treatment or condition label, read with the paper, signifies: live attenuated yellow fever vaccine strain. Receptors were amplified or captured by 5' RACE. Sequenced on an Illumina NovaSeq 6000. TCRdb ran its own pipeline on the public reads, namely fastp trimming at Q25 and MiXCR clone calling, and kept in-frame beta chains. CDR3 protein duplicates are merged, each entry listing the most common genes and DNA. This sample comprises about 320,000 distinct CDR3 sequences, 9.5% to 15% of them detected only once. The leading ten clones occupy roughly 3.1% of the sample. This specimen consisted of CD4+ T cells sorted from PBMCs, obtained 15 days after the yellow fever booster vaccination. These receptors came from a man aged 18 to 35 who received the YFV17D yellow fever vaccine.

There are a few counts of this clonotype. A read error may account for a junction end that differs from germline. The rearrangement uses TRBV7-7 and TRBJ2-3; 9 nucleotides agree with TRBD1. Germline V gene data show CDR1 as SSHAT and CDR2 as FNYEAQ (reference sequence). The CDR3 has 15 residues. The CDR3 is CASSAGTGRSDTQYF. DNA for the CDR3: TGTGCTAGCAGCGCCGGGACAGGGCGATCAGATACGCAGTATTTT.

This sequence joins TRBV15 and TRBJ1-2; possible D gene TRBD1, 5 bases. V shed 0 bases and J shed 4 bases, with 15 bases lying between them. The CDR3 consists of 16 residues. From germline, CDR1 is LNHNV and CDR2 YYDKDF (reference sequence). The CDR3 nucleotides are TGTGCCACCAGCAGAGATACTCCGGGGGTCTTCTATGGCTACACCTTC. It is translated as CATSRDTPGVFYGYTF.

There are a few counts of this clonotype. The CDR3 reads CASSPGPWGTEAFF. In nucleotides, the CDR3 is TGTGCCAGCAGCCCGGGCCCCTGGGGCACTGAAGCTTTCTTT. The V gene is TRBV7-2, the J gene TRBJ1-1; D is undetermined. The germline gives CDR1 SGHTA, CDR2 FQGNSA. The CDR3 has 14 amino acids. Trimming took off 5 bases at V and 4 bases at J, with 14 bases between the two ends. The whole variable domain, remainder taken from reference TRBV7-2 and TRBJ1-1, is GAGVSQSPSNKVTEKGKDVELRCDPISGHTALYWYRQSLGQGLEFLIYFQGNSAPDKSGLPSDRFSAERTGGSVSTLTIQRTQQEDSAVYLCASSPGPWGTEAFFGQGTRLTVV.

This rearrangement joins TRBV20-1 to TRBJ2-3, with 12 bases that match TRBD2. CDR3 size: 16 residues. Germline-derived CDR1 and CDR2 are DFQATT and SNEGSKA (reference sequence). V lost 6 bases to trimming and J lost 6 bases; unmatched junction nucleotides: 13. CDR3 loop: CSARPPSGGGRDTQYF. For the CDR3, the DNA is TGCAGTGCCCGTCCGCCTAGCGGGGGGGGCCGGGATACGCAGTATTTT.